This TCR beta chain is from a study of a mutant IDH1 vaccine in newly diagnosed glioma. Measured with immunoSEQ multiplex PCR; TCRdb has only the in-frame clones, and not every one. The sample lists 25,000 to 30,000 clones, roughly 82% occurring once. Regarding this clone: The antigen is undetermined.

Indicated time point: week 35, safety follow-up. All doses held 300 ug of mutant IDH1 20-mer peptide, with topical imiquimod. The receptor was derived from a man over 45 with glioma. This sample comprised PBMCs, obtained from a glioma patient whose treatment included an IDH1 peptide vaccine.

CDR3 sequence: CASSQGLGESDTQYF. The DNA for the CDR3 is TGCGCCAGCAGCCAAGGACTGGGGGAGTCGGATACGCAGTATTTT. The genes are TRBV4-1 and TRBJ2-3; D tentatively fits TRBD1 or TRBD2 (5 bases each). The CDR3 runs 15 residues. CDR1 and CDR2 from the germline V gene are MGHRA and YSYEKL. Trimming left V 1 base short and J 6 bases short, with 14 bases between.